This TCR beta chain was sequenced in a study of T-cell memory formation after mild COVID-19. Turning to the study itself: In these data, TCR clusters were largely donor specific. Study findings and constraints: Some responding clones appeared in pre-infection memory, suggesting cross-reactive memory joined.

This clonotype was seen more than once but under ten times. The antigen remains unidentified. Each CDR3 protein gets one entry after TCRdb re-called the 5' RACE reads with MiXCR. The table lists 250,000 to 300,000 distinct CDR3 sequences, around 16% of them singletons, with 23% in the top ten. Germline V CDR1 and CDR2: MGHRA, YSYEKL. The V gene end was trimmed by 1 base and the J gene end by 2 bases; junction bases not matched to a gene: 7. The CDR3 is 16 amino acids. Sequencing was done on a sample of PBMCs or a T cell subset sorted from them (not recorded which). This receptor was taken from a man in his late teens or twenties who had mild COVID-19 (a few samples of this study predate the infection). Cell type and time point are not known. The V gene is TRBV4-1, the J gene TRBJ1-1, with 7 bases that match TRBD1. CDR3 protein: CASSQVGRGQNTEAFF. CDR3 coding DNA: TGCGCCAGCAGCCAAGTAGGTAGGGGGCAAAACACTGAAGCTTTCTTT.